These 13 T cell receptor beta chains originate from one sample sequenced in a study of PD-L1 blockade in urothelial cancer. This table comes from immunoSEQ multiplex PCR, and its TCRdb copy is limited to in-frame clones, with some not included. The sample includes tens of thousands of clones, about 86% of them seen just once. The sample was PBMCs, taken around atezolizumab (anti-PD-L1) treatment. The receptors stem from a man in his fifties with urothelial cancer.

V usage is TRBV5-1 and J usage is TRBJ2-1; 12 bases align to TRBD2. Trimming removed 0 bases from V and 7 bases from J; junction bases left unmatched: 8. Germline CDR1 is SGHRS and CDR2 is YFSETQ. This CDR3 has 17 amino acids. The CDR3 DNA sequence: TGCGCCAGCAGCTTGGGCCCCCTAGCGGGAGGGCCGAATGAGCAGTTCTTC. Protein sequence: CASSLGPLAGGPNEQFF.

This rearrangement joins TRBV7-9 to TRBJ2-1; 8 bases align to TRBD2. V shed 6 bases and J 8 bases; nucleotides not matched to a gene: 12. The germline CDR1 and CDR2 sequences are SEHNR and FQNEAQ (reference sequence). CDR3 length: 15 residues. The CDR3 nucleotides read TGTGCCAGCAGGGTCAGGGGACTAGGTTCCGATGAGCAGTTCTTC. Translated: CASRVRGLGSDEQFF.

This clone was seen once. The chain joins TRBV2 to TRBJ2-3; 7 bases align to TRBD1. CDR1 SNHLY and CDR2 FYNNEI come from the germline V gene. The CDR3 spans 20 residues. V dropped 6 bases and J dropped 0; count of bases not matched to a gene: 21. The DNA for the CDR3 is TGTGCCAGCAGCCTCCCCAAGGACAGGTTTGACGAGGCTAGCACAGATACGCAGTATTTT. Protein product: CASSLPKDRFDEASTDTQYF.

The chain employs TRBV19 and TRBJ1-2; a possible D gene is TRBD1 (6 bases). CDR3 size: 12 residues. From germline, CDR1 is LNHDA and CDR2 SQIVND (reference sequence). V was clipped by 8 bases and J by 4 bases, with 11 bases between them. CDR3 sequence reads: CASAGTIYGYTF. The CDR3 DNA sequence: TGTGCCAGTGCCGGGACAATCTATGGCTACACCTTC.

V is TRBV28 and J is TRBJ2-2, with D possibly matching TRBD1 (6 bases). Germline CDR1 MDHEN, CDR2 SYDVKM. V lost 5 bases and J lost 4, with 17 bases in between. The CDR3 is made up of 16 amino acids. CDR3 coding DNA: TGTGCCAGCAGTACGCCCGGACAGATCGTCACCGGGGAGCTGTTTTTT. As protein: CASSTPGQIVTGELFF.

The V call is TRBV18, the J call TRBJ1-4; 8 positions agree with TRBD1. V shed 2 bases, J shed 4 bases, and the junction held 6 bases outside the gene matches. The germline V gene has CDR1 KGHSH and CDR2 LQKENI. There are 16 residues in the CDR3. The CDR3 region is CASSPALTGVNEKLFF. The CDR3 bases are TGTGCCAGCTCACCAGCCTTGACAGGGGTTAATGAAAAACTGTTTTTT.

The CDR3 sequence is CASTPKGRVEGYTF. CDR3 bases: TGTGCCAGCACCCCTAAGGGCAGGGTGGAGGGCTACACCTTC. The genes are TRBV5-6 and TRBJ1-2; perhaps TRBD1 as D (5 bases). Trimming shortened V by 6 bases and J by 8 bases, and 20 bases separated the two germline ends. The CDR3 contains 14 residues. Germline V gene lookup returns CDR1 SGHDT and CDR2 YYEEEE.

The chain employs TRBV7-2 and TRBJ1-6; maybe TRBD1 (5 bases). Trimming pared 1 base from V and 9 bases from J, leaving 16 bases between. The CDR3 length is 16 residues. The germline gives CDR1 SGHTA, CDR2 FQGNSA. DNA of the CDR3: TGTGCCAGCAGCTTAGTGGCAGGGCCGTCGAGTTCACCCCTCCACTTT. Amino acids: CASSLVAGPSSSPLHF.

The V and J genes are TRBV5-8 and TRBJ2-3; maybe TRBD1 (6 bases). The CDR3 runs 18 residues. The V and J ends lost 2 bases and 2 bases respectively, with 21 bases between them. CDR1 and CDR2 from the germline V gene are SGHTS and YDEGEE. CDR3 region: CASSLLKMTGMVTDTQYF. CDR3 DNA: TGTGCCAGCAGCTTACTAAAAATGACAGGAATGGTCACAGATACGCAGTATTTT.

The CDR3 DNA sequence: TGTGCCATCAGAGCTAGCGGAGCTAGAGAGACCCAGTACTTC. The encoded protein is CAIRASGARETQYF. J is TRBJ2-5 and V is TRBV10-3, with 7 bases matching TRBD2. V gave up 6 bases and J gave up 4 bases; unmatched junction bases: 8. Looked up from germline, CDR1 is ENHRY and CDR2 is SYGVKD. This CDR3 is 14 amino acids long.

The gene calls are TRBV19 and TRBJ2-7; possible D gene TRBD2, 5 bases. Trimming removed 4 bases from V and 0 bases from J, with 13 bases in between. The CDR3 extends over 15 amino acids. Germline values: CDR1 LNHDA, CDR2 SQIVND (reference sequence). CDR3 in amino acids: CASSTGYGSSYEQYF. In DNA form, the CDR3 reads TGTGCCAGTAGTACGGGATATGGGAGCTCCTACGAGCAGTACTTC.

The chain is built from TRBV9 and TRBJ2-3; 9 bases match TRBD2. Germline V gene sequence: CDR1 SGDLS, CDR2 YYNGEE. This CDR3 spans 16 amino acids. The V gene end was trimmed by 3 bases and the J gene end by 1 base; junction bases not matched to a gene: 6. The chain's CDR3 is CASSGGEREGTDTQYF. The CDR3 DNA is TGTGCCAGCAGCGGAGGGGAGCGGGAGGGCACAGATACGCAGTATTTT. The full variable domain, its missing parts supplied by reference TRBV9 and TRBJ2-3, is DSGVTQTPKHLITATGQRVTLRCSPRSGDLSVYWYQQSLDQGLQFLIQYYNGEERAKGNILERFSAQQFPDLHSELNLSSLELGDSALYFCASSGGEREGTDTQYFGPGTRLTVL.

This chain connects TRBV11-2 to TRBJ2-1; D may be TRBD2 (5 bases). Trimming pared 2 bases from V and 0 bases from J, leaving 17 bases between. The CDR3 loop spans 18 amino acids. Germline V lookup: CDR1 SGHAT, CDR2 FQNNGV. The CDR3 region is CASSLMASLSSSYNEQFF. The CDR3 DNA reads TGTGCCAGCAGCTTAATGGCTAGCCTTTCGAGCTCCTACAATGAGCAGTTCTTC.